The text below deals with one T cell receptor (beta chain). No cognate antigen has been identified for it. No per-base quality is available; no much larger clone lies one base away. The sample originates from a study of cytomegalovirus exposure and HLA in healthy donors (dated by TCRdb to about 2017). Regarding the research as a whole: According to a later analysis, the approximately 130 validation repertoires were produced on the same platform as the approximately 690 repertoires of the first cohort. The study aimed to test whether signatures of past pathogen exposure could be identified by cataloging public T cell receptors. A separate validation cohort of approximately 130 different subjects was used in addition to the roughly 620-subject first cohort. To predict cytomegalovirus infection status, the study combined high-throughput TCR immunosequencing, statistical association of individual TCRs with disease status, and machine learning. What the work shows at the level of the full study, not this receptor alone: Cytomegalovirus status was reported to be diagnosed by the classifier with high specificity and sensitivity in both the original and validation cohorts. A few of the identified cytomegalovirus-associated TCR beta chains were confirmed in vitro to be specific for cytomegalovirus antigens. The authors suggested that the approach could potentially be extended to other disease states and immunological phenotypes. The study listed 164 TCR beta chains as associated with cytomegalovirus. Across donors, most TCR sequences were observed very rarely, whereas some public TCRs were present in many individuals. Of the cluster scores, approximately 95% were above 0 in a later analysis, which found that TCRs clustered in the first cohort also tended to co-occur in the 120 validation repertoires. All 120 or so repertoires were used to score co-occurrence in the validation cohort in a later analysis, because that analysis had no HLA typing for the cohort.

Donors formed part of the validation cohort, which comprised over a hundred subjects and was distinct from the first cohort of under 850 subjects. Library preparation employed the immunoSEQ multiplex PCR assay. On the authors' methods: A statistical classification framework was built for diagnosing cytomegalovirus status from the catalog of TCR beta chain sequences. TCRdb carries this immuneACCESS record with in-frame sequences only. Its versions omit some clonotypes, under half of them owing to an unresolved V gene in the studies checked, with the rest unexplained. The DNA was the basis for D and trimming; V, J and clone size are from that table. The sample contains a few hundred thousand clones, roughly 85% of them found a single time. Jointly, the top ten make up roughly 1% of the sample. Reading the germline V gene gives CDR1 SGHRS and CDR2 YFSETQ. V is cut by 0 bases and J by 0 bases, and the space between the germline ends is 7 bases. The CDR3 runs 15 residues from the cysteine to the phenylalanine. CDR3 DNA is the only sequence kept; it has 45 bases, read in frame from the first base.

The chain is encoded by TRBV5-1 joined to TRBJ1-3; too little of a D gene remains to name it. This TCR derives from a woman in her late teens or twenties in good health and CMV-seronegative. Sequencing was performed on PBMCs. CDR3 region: CASSLERVSGNTIYF. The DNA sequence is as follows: TGCGCCAGCAGCTTGGAACGGGTCTCTGGAAACACCATATATTTT.